The source of this TCR beta chain is a study of blood T cells in healthy people across ages. Trimming took off 6 bases at V and 0 bases at J, with 11 bases between the two ends. The CDR3 covers 14 residues. Germline V lookup: CDR1 SGHTA, CDR2 FQGNSA. This clonotype was counted only a few times. The use of a sample-barcoded 5' primer and a J-beta primer mix characterized a second PCR of roughly 6 to 11 cycles. TCRdb used MiXCR to reprocess the 5' RACE reads, holding one entry per CDR3 protein. The sample has just over 800,000 distinct CDR3 sequences, 62% seen once. The clonotype originates from a man aged 25 to 40 in good health. The sequenced sample consisted of blood. This sequence joins TRBV7-2 and TRBJ1-2; maybe TRBD1 (5 bases). The CDR3 reads CASSLGGANYGYTF. DNA of the CDR3: TGTGCCAGCAGTTTGGGGGGGGCTAACTATGGCTACACCTTC.